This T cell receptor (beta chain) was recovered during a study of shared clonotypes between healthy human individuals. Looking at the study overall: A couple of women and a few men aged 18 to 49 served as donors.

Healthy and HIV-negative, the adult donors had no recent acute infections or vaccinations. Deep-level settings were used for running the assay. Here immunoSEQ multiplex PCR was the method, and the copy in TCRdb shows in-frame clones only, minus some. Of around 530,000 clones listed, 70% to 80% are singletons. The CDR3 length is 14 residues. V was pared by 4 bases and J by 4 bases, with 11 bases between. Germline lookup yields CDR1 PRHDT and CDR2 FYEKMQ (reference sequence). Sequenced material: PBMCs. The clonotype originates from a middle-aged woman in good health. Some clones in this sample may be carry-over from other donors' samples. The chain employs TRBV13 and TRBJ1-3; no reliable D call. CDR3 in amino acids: CASSSRSEGNTIYF. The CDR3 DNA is TGTGCCAGCAGCTCACGCTCGGAGGGAAACACCATATATTTT.